A single sample is the source of the 27 T cell receptor beta chains below, sequenced in a study of T cell repertoires in cytomegalovirus infection. Using its own MiXCR run on the reads, TCRdb lists one record per CDR3 protein. The data show 150,000 to 200,000 distinct CDR3 sequences, approximately 30% seen once. Input material: PBMCs. These receptors were collected from a human donor in good health (CMV status not recorded). Some clones in this sample may be carry-over from other donors' samples.

The sample holds a few counts of this clonotype. DNA for the CDR3: TGTGCCAGCAGCCCCGACACCCGGTGGAGGAATGAGCAGTTCTTC. It translates to CASSPDTRWRNEQFF. The chain carries TRBV5-6 and TRBJ2-1; weak D call: TRBD2 (5 bases). Germline CDR1 is SGHDT and CDR2 is YYEEEE. V dropped 4 bases and J dropped 7 bases, with 18 bases sitting between them. CDR3 length: 15 amino acids. Supplemented by reference TRBV5-6 and TRBJ2-1, the full variable domain reads DAGVTQSPTHLIKTRGQQVTLRCSPKSGHDTVSWYQQALGQGPQFIFQYYEEEERQRGNFPDRFSGHQFPNYSSELNVNALLLGDSALYLCASSPDTRWRNEQFFGPGTRLTVL.

There are a few counts of this clonotype. V usage is TRBV7-9 and J usage is TRBJ1-5, with 10 bases lining up with TRBD1. Per germline, CDR1 SEHNR and CDR2 FQNEAQ (reference sequence). Trimming removed 1 base from V and 1 base from J; junction bases left unmatched: 1. The CDR3 consists of 16 residues. CDR3 sequence: CASSLGDRGSNQPQHF. For the CDR3, the DNA is TGTGCCAGCAGCTTAGGGGACAGGGGAAGCAATCAGCCCCAGCATTTT.

In its sample, this clonotype was seen many times. The rearrangement uses TRBV12-3 or TRBV12-4 and TRBJ2-3; D is unclear. CDR3 length: 13 residues. Deletions cut 2 bases from V and 1 base from J, with 4 bases between. DNA of the CDR3: TGTGCCAGCAGTTTACCGCGCACAGATACGCAGTATTTT. Translating gives CASSLPRTDTQYF.

CDR3 amino acids: CASSQVKGGPRNEQFF. The CDR3 region has the DNA TGTGCCAGCAGCCAAGTCAAGGGGGGGCCGCGGAATGAGCAGTTCTTC. V usage is TRBV4-2 and J usage is TRBJ2-1; possibly TRBD2 for D (7 bases). Between the trimmed V and J ends, which lost 1 base and 7 bases, there was a span of 17 bases. Looked up from germline, CDR1 is LGHNA and CDR2 is YNFKEQ. The CDR3 is made up of 16 amino acids.

V gene TRBV5-4 combines with J gene TRBJ1-4; 10 nucleotides agree with TRBD1. Germline assignment: CDR1 SGHNT and CDR2 YYREEE (reference sequence). The trim removed 5 bases at V and 5 bases at J, leaving 6 bases unmatched. This CDR3 region has 15 residues. CDR3 DNA: TGTGCCAGCAGGCTGACAGGGGGCGGGAATGAAAAACTGTTTTTT. Amino acids: CASRLTGGGNEKLFF.

The chain couples TRBV14 to TRBJ2-1; no firm D call. Trimming removed 4 bases at V and 1 base at J, with 11 bases between. Germline assignment: CDR1 SGHDN and CDR2 FVKESK. The CDR3 consists of 15 residues. The DNA of the CDR3 is TGTGCCAGCAGCCCCGAGGCCCTATCCTACAATGAGCAGTTCTTC. Translated: CASSPEALSYNEQFF.

This clonotype was seen only a few times. V gene TRBV4-3 combines with J gene TRBJ1-4; D possibly corresponds to TRBD1 (6 bases). Deletions cut 4 bases from V and 2 bases from J, with 11 bases between. Germline assignment: CDR1 LGHNA and CDR2 YSLEER. CDR3 length equals 15 residues. As DNA, the CDR3 is TGCGCCAGCAGCCTACGGGGGCTGACTAATGAAAAACTGTTTTTT. It yields the protein CASSLRGLTNEKLFF.

The sample holds many counts of this clonotype. The V gene is TRBV7-2, the J gene TRBJ1-2; no reliable D call. The V end was cut by 1 base, the J end by 4 bases, with 13 bases between. Germline CDR1 SGHTA, CDR2 FQGNSA. The length of the CDR3 is 15 residues. CDR3 in amino acids: CASSLGEIARYGYTF. Here the CDR3 DNA reads TGTGCCAGCAGCTTAGGGGAGATAGCTCGCTATGGCTACACCTTC.

This clonotype was found a few times. The rearrangement joins TRBV10-2 to TRBJ2-3; the D gene is possibly TRBD2 (5 bases). V lost 0 bases, J lost 4 bases, and 11 bases lay in between. The CDR3 has 15 residues. Germline CDR1 reads WSHSY; CDR2 reads SAAADI. The CDR3: CASSESTEAADTQYF. CDR3 sequence (DNA): TGCGCCAGCAGTGAGTCGACCGAAGCGGCAGATACGCAGTATTTT.

This clonotype was picked up a small number of times. The V and J genes are TRBV7-6 and TRBJ2-2; no definite D call. CDR1 and CDR2 from the germline V gene are SGHVS and FNYEAQ. Trimming removed 1 base at V and 3 bases at J, with 9 bases between. The CDR3 is 15 residues long. This CDR3 reads CASSLGQSYTGELFF. DNA for the CDR3: TGTGCCAGCAGCTTAGGGCAGAGCTACACCGGGGAGCTGTTTTTT.

The chain is built from TRBV19 and TRBJ1-5; possible D gene TRBD1, 5 bases. The germline CDR1 and CDR2 sequences are LNHDA and SQIVND (reference sequence). The germline V and J ends were trimmed by 1 base and 7 bases, with 8 bases remaining between them. This CDR3 spans 13 amino acids. The CDR3 DNA reads TGTGCCAGTAGTATAGTTCAGGGACAGCCCCAGCATTTT. Translating gives CASSIVQGQPQHF.

The CDR3 region is CASLLGMGQPQHF. CDR3 nucleotide sequence: TGTGCCAGCCTCCTCGGGATGGGCCAGCCCCAGCATTTT. V is TRBV6-6 and J is TRBJ1-5, with unresolved D. In germline, CDR1 is MNHNY, CDR2 SVGAGI (reference sequence). V was cut by 8 bases and J by 7 bases, with 15 bases left in between. The CDR3 has 13 amino acids.

This clonotype was recorded at least ten times. The chain is built from TRBV5-4 and TRBJ2-2; 8 bases fit TRBD1. Germline V CDR1 and CDR2: SGHNT, YYREEE (reference sequence). CDR3 size: 16 residues. V was clipped by 4 bases and J by 5 bases; unmatched bases: 10. CDR3 in amino acids: CASSTGQGARTGELFF. The CDR3 bases are TGTGCCAGCAGCACAGGACAGGGCGCGCGGACCGGGGAGCTGTTTTTT.

V gene TRBV2 combines with J gene TRBJ1-1; tentative D call: TRBD1 (5 bases). Germline V gene data show CDR1 as SNHLY and CDR2 as FYNNEI. Trimming took off 8 bases at V and 4 bases at J, with 14 bases between the two ends. The CDR3 is 13 amino acids. The DNA of the CDR3 is TGTGCCAGCCGCGGGTACCAGGGCACTGAAGCTTTCTTT. This translates into CASRGYQGTEAFF.

V and J are TRBV7-2 and TRBJ2-1, with D unclear. This CDR3 has 11 residues. From germline, CDR1 is SGHTA and CDR2 FQGNSA. Trimming took off 5 bases at V and 9 bases at J, with 8 bases between the two ends. CDR3 amino acids: CASSDVSEQFF. The DNA of the CDR3 is TGTGCCAGCAGCGACGTCAGTGAGCAGTTCTTC.

The chain has TRBV20-1 and TRBJ2-3; D gene unclear. This CDR3 has 13 amino acids. Trimming shortened V by 5 bases and J by 4 bases, and 13 bases separated the two germline ends. Germline V gene data show CDR1 as DFQATT and CDR2 as SNEGSKA (reference sequence). In DNA, the CDR3 is TGCAGTGCTTCAGGTCTAGTCGCAGATACGCAGTATTTT. Its protein product is CSASGLVADTQYF.

This clonotype was detected a few times. The rearrangement uses TRBV18 and TRBJ2-7, with a weak D call TRBD1 (6 bases). This CDR3 comprises 14 residues. V was pared by 2 bases and J by 1 base, with 9 bases between. CDR1 and CDR2 from the germline V gene are KGHSH and LQKENI. CDR3 sequence reads: CASSPEDSSYEQYF. CDR3 DNA sequence: TGTGCCAGCTCACCAGAGGACAGTTCCTACGAGCAGTACTTC.

This clonotype showed up just a few times. The chain employs TRBV29-1 and TRBJ2-2; no definite D call. Trimming stripped 0 bases from V and 4 bases from J, with 6 bases between. Looked up from germline, CDR1 is SQVTM and CDR2 is ANQGSEA. This CDR3 comprises 13 residues. The CDR3 region is CSVEEGPTGELFF. The CDR3 DNA sequence: TGCAGCGTTGAAGAGGGCCCCACCGGGGAGCTGTTTTTT.

This clonotype was seen a few times. This chain joins TRBV4-1 and TRBJ2-5; 8 bases match TRBD1. J was trimmed by 7 bases and V by 8 bases; bases with no gene match: 15. This CDR3 region has 15 residues. The V gene's germline CDR1 is MGHRA and CDR2 YSYEKL. CDR3 loop: CASGNTGLGQGTQYF. CDR3 nucleotide sequence: TGCGCCAGCGGCAATACGGGCCTAGGACAGGGGACCCAGTACTTC.

This rearrangement joins TRBV6-5 to TRBJ1-1, with D perhaps matching TRBD1 (6 bases). CDR3 length: 17 amino acids. Trimming removed 5 bases from V and 3 bases from J, with 22 bases in between. CDR1 and CDR2 from the germline V gene are MNHEY and SVGAGI. The CDR3 sequence: CASSKTGGGYSDTEAFF. DNA of the CDR3: TGTGCCAGCAGTAAGACAGGAGGAGGGTATAGCGACACTGAAGCTTTCTTT.

About this clonotype itself: It is likely a read error, because the conserved phenylalanine at the end of the CDR3 is missing. The chain carries TRBV7-6 and TRBJ2-2, with 7 bases fitting TRBD1. Germline values: CDR1 SGHVS, CDR2 FNYEAQ. The CDR3 has 17 residues. With 5 bases clipped from V and 7 bases from J, the junction kept 16 bases outside the gene matches. The CDR3 region is CASSPSLDNRGFGELFL. The CDR3 DNA follows: TGTGCCAGCAGCCCAAGCCTCGATAACAGGGGATTCGGGGAGCTGTTTTTA.

This clonotype was observed a few times. The chain recombines TRBV15 with TRBJ1-1; 10 positions match TRBD1. The CDR3 covers 15 residues. CDR1 is LNHNV and CDR2 is YYDKDF in the germline V gene (reference sequence). V trimming: 4 bases; J trimming: 5 bases; junction bases outside the gene matches: 7. The CDR3 DNA is TGTGCCACCAGCACCCCCGGGACAGGGGAAACTGAAGCTTTCTTT. Amino acid sequence: CATSTPGTGETEAFF.

CDR3 protein: CASSLARVEGTQYF. DNA for the CDR3: TGTGCCAGCAGCCTTGCTCGTGTGGAGGGTACGCAGTATTTT. The chain carries TRBV7-2 and TRBJ2-3, with a weak D call TRBD2 (6 bases). Germline lookup yields CDR1 SGHTA and CDR2 FQGNSA. V gave up 5 bases and J gave up 8 bases, with 17 bases separating them. The CDR3 totals 14 residues.

This clonotype has at least ten counts. The chain employs TRBV7-2 and TRBJ2-5; 8 bases fit TRBD2. The trim removed 4 bases at V and 5 bases at J, leaving 9 bases unmatched. The CDR3 contains 15 residues. From germline, CDR1 is SGHTA and CDR2 FQGNSA. In nucleotides, the CDR3 is TGTGCCAGCAGCTCCCCGGCGGGGGGAAGGGAGACCCAGTACTTC. Translated: CASSSPAGGRETQYF.

This clonotype was seen at least ten times. V is TRBV7-8 and J is TRBJ1-5; D possibly corresponds to TRBD1 (5 bases). The CDR3 totals 16 residues. Trimming cost V 3 bases and J 6 bases, with 18 bases left between them. The germline gives CDR1 SGHVS, CDR2 FQNEAQ. The CDR3 loop reads CASSLDQGSRGQPQHF. CDR3 sequence (DNA): TGTGCCAGCAGCTTGGATCAGGGTAGCCGGGGTCAGCCCCAGCATTTT.

As DNA, the CDR3 is TGTGCCAGCACCAACCAGGGGGCCAACGTCCTGACTTTC. Its translation is CASTNQGANVLTF. The gene calls are TRBV5-4 and TRBJ2-6; no clear D gene. Trimming left V 6 bases short and J 4 bases short, with 8 bases between. Per germline, CDR1 SGHNT and CDR2 YYREEE (reference sequence). This CDR3 comprises 13 residues.

V usage is TRBV12-3 or TRBV12-4 and J usage is TRBJ2-2; TRBD1 matches at 11 bases. Trimming cost V 6 bases and J 3 bases; bases outside gene matches: 12. CDR3 length equals 18 residues. The CDR3 sequence is CASSLTRRTGGDTGELFF. The CDR3 DNA is TGTGCCAGCAGCTTGACCCGTAGGACAGGGGGCGACACCGGGGAGCTGTTTTTT.